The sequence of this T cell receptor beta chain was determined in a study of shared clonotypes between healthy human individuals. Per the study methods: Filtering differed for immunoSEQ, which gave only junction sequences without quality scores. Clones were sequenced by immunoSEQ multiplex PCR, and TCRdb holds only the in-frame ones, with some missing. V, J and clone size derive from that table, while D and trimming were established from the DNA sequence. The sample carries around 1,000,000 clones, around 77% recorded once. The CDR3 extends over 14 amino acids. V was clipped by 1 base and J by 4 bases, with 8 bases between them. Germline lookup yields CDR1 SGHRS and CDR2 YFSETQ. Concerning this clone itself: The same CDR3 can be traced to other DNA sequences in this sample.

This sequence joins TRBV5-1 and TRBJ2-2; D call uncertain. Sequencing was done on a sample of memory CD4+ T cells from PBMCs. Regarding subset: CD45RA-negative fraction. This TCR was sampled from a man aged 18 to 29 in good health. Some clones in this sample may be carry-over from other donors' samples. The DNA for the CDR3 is TGCGCCAGCAGCTTGCCGCTGGGCACCGGGGAGCTGTTTTTT. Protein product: CASSLPLGTGELFF.